One sample yielded the 8 T cell receptor beta chains listed below, sequenced in a study of Graves' ophthalmopathy and Graves' hyperthyroidism. Beta-chain TCR CDR3 regions were amplified from RNA transcripts. First-round RT-PCR relied on HTBI primers, and a second-round multiplex PCR came next. TCRdb reprocessed the multiplex PCR reads via MiXCR and lists one record per CDR3 protein. Among over a million distinct CDR3 sequences, about two fifths were seen once, and the ten largest hold 8.5% to 14%. Sequencing used peripheral blood or thyroid tissue (not recorded which). The receptors originated from an adult man with Graves' hyperthyroidism.

This clonotype occurred once. A read error is possible here, since a much larger clone lies one base away. The chain combines TRBV10-3 with TRBJ2-5; D gene ambiguous. Germline assignment: CDR1 ENHRY and CDR2 SYGVKD. The CDR3 length is 13 residues. DNA for the CDR3: TGTGCCATCAGTGATGGCCGAACGGAGACCCGGTACTTC. It encodes CAISDGRTETRYF.

On this clonotype itself: A much larger clone differs by one base, so this may be a read error. The rearrangement uses TRBV11-3 and TRBJ2-5, with 8 bases aligning to TRBD2. Germline V gene lookup returns CDR1 SGHNT and CDR2 YENEEA. The CDR3 runs 16 residues. This CDR3 is CAGSLASPGGRETQYF. CDR3 bases: TGTGCCGGCAGCTTGGCCTCCCCGGGGGGGCGAGAGACCCAGTACTTC.

This clonotype appeared once. A read error may be the cause here, since a much bigger clone is one base away. The chain employs TRBV10-3 and TRBJ2-2; 8 bases match TRBD1. The CDR3 is 14 residues long. J was trimmed by 3 bases and V by 6 bases; bases with no gene match: 3. Germline V lookup: CDR1 ENHRY, CDR2 SYGVKD. The CDR3 region is CAIRLGQDTGELFF. DNA of the CDR3: TGTGCCATCAGACTGGGACAGGACACCGGGGAGCTGTTTTTT.

The chain has TRBV25-1 and TRBJ1-3; D ambiguous. This CDR3 comprises 13 residues. CDR1 is MGHDK, CDR2 SYGVNS, per germline. Trimming removed 10 bases at V and 2 bases at J, with 12 bases between. CDR3 protein: CANPRNTGNTIYF. The CDR3 DNA sequence: TGTGCCAACCCCCGGAATACTGGAAACACCATATATTTT.

V usage is TRBV24-1 and J usage is TRBJ1-5; tentatively, D is TRBD1 (5 bases). The CDR3 extends over 12 amino acids. Germline V gives CDR1 KGHDR, CDR2 SFDVKD. Trimming removed 7 bases at V and 5 bases at J, with 8 bases between. This chain's CDR3 is CATRGVDQPQHF. CDR3 nucleotide sequence: TGTGCCACCAGAGGGGTCGATCAGCCCCAGCATTTT.

The V gene is TRBV24-1, the J gene TRBJ2-5, with D uncertain. Looked up from germline, CDR1 is KGHDR and CDR2 is SFDVKD. This CDR3 has 13 amino acids. CDR3 nucleotides: TGTGCTAGAGACCAGATCCCCCAAGAGACCCAGTACTTC. Its translation: CARDQIPQETQYF.

At least ten counts were recorded for this clonotype. Sequence at one end of the junction differs from germline and may be a read error. V is TRBV27 and J is TRBJ1-1, with D hard to call. CDR3 size: 10 residues. From germline, CDR1 is MNHEY and CDR2 SMNVEV (reference sequence). The CDR3 bases are TGTGCCAGCATCTTTCCTCTCCCCCTCTTT. Its translation: CASIFPLPLF.

For this clonotype: One end of the junction varies from germline; a read error may be responsible. CDR3 in DNA: TGTGCCGGCAGCTTGGCGGGGTTTGGGGTAGTATGGACTGAAGCTTTCTTT. This codes for CAGSLAGFGVVWTEAFF. The J gene is TRBJ1-1, the V gene TRBV5-4; D remains ambiguous. This CDR3 is 17 amino acids long. CDR1 is SGHNT and CDR2 is YYREEE in the germline V gene (reference sequence).